This entry concerns a single T cell receptor (beta chain). The data were obtained in a study of blood T cell repertoires in COVID-19. Study overall: COVID-19 samples, acute and convalescent, were from the United States, Italy and Spain. T cells, B-cell-depleted T cells, or PBMCs provided the cDNA or gDNA that served as material.

This CDR3 spans 15 amino acids. With 6 bases clipped from V and 3 bases from J, the junction kept 6 bases outside the gene matches. Germline V gives CDR1 ENHRY, CDR2 SYGVKD. One Seattle source followed patients from active infection through their disease course. Methods used by the authors: From reference gene primer amplification, estimates of nucleated cell counts were derived. The method was immunoSEQ multiplex PCR; TCRdb's version includes in-frame clones alone and lacks a portion of them. V, J and clone size were drawn from that table, and D and trimming were deduced from the DNA. The sample includes roughly 380,000 clones, 70% to 90% of them seen just once.

This chain uses TRBV10-3 with TRBJ2-1; 9 bases are shared with TRBD2. The sample consisted of peripheral blood. This clonotype was obtained from a middle-aged woman with COVID-19, enrolled during active disease. The CDR3: CAIRASGDVYNEQFF. In DNA form, the CDR3 reads TGTGCCATCAGGGCTAGCGGGGACGTCTACAATGAGCAGTTCTTC.